This T cell receptor (beta chain) appears in the sequencing data of a study of T cells in Graves' hyperthyroidism and ophthalmopathy. Study outcomes and limitations: A 13 V-J model separated ophthalmopathy from stable hyperthyroidism.

V shed 2 bases and J shed 1 base, with 14 bases lying between them. This CDR3 is built from 16 residues. Germline loops: CDR1 KGHSH, CDR2 LQKENI. Amplified regions were TCR beta CDR3 sequences from RNA transcripts. During a first-round RT-PCR of the TCR CDR3, the HTBI primer set was used. MiXCR, run by TCRdb on the multiplex PCR reads, gives a single entry per CDR3 protein. The sample records approximately 430,000 distinct CDR3 sequences, around 14% being singletons. This clonotype was picked up many times. Its antigen is unidentified. Diagnosis of hyperthyroidism was new in patients aged 18 to 65, and its duration was under 2 months. Lactation, pregnancy, other autoimmune disease or uncontrolled infection excluded patients.

This chain connects TRBV18 to TRBJ1-1; the D is unclear. The sequence came from a woman between 18 and 29 years old with Graves' hyperthyroidism. What was sequenced was blood. The CDR3 DNA sequence: TGTGCCAGCTCACCAATGTCCAGCAACCGGAACACTGAAGCTTTCTTT. This gives the protein CASSPMSSNRNTEAFF.